The rows below give T cell receptor beta chains drawn from one sample of a study of OX40 agonist ivuxolimab in advanced cancers. Repertoires were generated with immunoSEQ multiplex PCR, while TCRdb's copy carries only in-frame clones and drops some. The sample shows approximately 48,000 clones, about 80% of them seen only once. Sequencing was performed on CD4+ or CD8+ T cells sorted from blood, taken in a trial of the OX40 agonist ivuxolimab. All receptors derive from an adult with an advanced solid tumor such as melanoma, head and neck, liver or kidney cancer. Each CDR3 is given without its conserved first and last residue. D genes are given only for firm matches.

cdr3_aa | d_call | j_call | v_call
ASSGQGNTGELF | TRBD1 | TRBJ2-2 | TRBV2
ASSYSYRGVNTEAF | . | TRBJ1-1 | TRBV6-5
ASRGGTDYYEQY | TRBD2 | TRBJ2-7 | TRBV7-2
ASSLVSRNTIY | . | TRBJ1-3 | TRBV7-2
ASSGLAGPDSYNEQF | TRBD2 | TRBJ2-1 | TRBV19
ASSRTSGPQY | TRBD2 | TRBJ2-4 | TRBV28
ASSQEASGSYNEQF | TRBD2 | TRBJ2-1 | TRBV4-2
ASSSPGMETQY | . | TRBJ2-5 | TRBV5-1
ASSSIGKTQY | . | TRBJ2-5 | TRBV6-1
ASSPQGALVYEQY | TRBD1 | TRBJ2-7 | TRBV4-3
ASSEWGTGELF | . | TRBJ2-2 | TRBV25-1
ASSLSLSSHEQY | . | TRBJ2-7 | TRBV5-6
ASRPPGANYGYT | . | TRBJ1-2 | TRBV5-4
ASSLSPITEAF | . | TRBJ1-1 | TRBV27
ASSVLTGGDIQY | TRBD1 | TRBJ2-4 | TRBV9
ASSPPYRGSYGYT | TRBD1 | TRBJ1-2 | TRBV18
ASSRSGTGGHEQY | TRBD1 | TRBJ2-7 | TRBV14
ASSPGVTSAPDTQY | TRBD2 | TRBJ2-3 | TRBV7-9
ASSLYGGFSTDTQY | . | TRBJ2-3 | TRBV7-2
ASSDSAGTEAF | . | TRBJ1-1 | TRBV18
ASSLFRGTEAF | . | TRBJ1-1 | TRBV27
ASSLVRGSNEQF | TRBD1 | TRBJ2-1 | TRBV6-4
ASTGRRGYEQY | . | TRBJ2-7 | TRBV7-2
ASSYQSGTGDTQY | . | TRBJ2-3 | TRBV6-5
ASSRPESRLF | . | TRBJ1-4 | TRBV6-5
ASRGTGTGESPLH | TRBD1 | TRBJ1-6 | TRBV27